The TCR beta chain described here comes from a study of OX40 agonist ivuxolimab in advanced cancers. Across the study: Patients took ivuxolimab, an agonistic anti-OX40 (CD134) antibody. In this trial design, patients received ivuxolimab intravenously at 0.01 to 10 mg/kg every 2 weeks.

Data came from immunoSEQ multiplex PCR; TCRdb stores just in-frame clones and leaves some out. This repertoire shows around 70,000 clones, 65% to 85% found once; its top ten account for nearly 0.8%. There are 15 residues in the CDR3. V dropped 0 bases and J dropped 3; count of bases not matched to a gene: 3. In germline, CDR1 is SGHRS, CDR2 YFSETQ. This clone was found once. This clonotype was sampled from an adult with an advanced solid tumor such as melanoma, head and neck, liver or kidney cancer. The material was CD4+ or CD8+ T cells sorted from blood, obtained in a trial of the OX40 agonist ivuxolimab. The rearrangement joins TRBV5-1 to TRBJ2-7; 10 nucleotides agree with TRBD2. The CDR3, as DNA: TGCGCCAGCAGCTTGGAGGCTAGCGGGAGCTACGAGCAGTACTTC. This translates into CASSLEASGSYEQYF.